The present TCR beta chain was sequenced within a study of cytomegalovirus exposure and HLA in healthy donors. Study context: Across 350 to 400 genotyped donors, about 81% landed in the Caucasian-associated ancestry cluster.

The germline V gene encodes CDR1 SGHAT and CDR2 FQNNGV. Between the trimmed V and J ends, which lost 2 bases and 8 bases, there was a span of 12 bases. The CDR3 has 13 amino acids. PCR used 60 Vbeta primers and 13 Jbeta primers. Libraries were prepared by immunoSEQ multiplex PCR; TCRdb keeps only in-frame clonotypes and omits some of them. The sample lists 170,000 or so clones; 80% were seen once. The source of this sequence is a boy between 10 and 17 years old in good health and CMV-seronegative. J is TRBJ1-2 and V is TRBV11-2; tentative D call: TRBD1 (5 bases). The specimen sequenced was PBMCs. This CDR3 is CASSLSGGSGYTF. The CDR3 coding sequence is TGTGCCAGCAGCTTAAGCGGGGGAAGCGGCTACACCTTC.